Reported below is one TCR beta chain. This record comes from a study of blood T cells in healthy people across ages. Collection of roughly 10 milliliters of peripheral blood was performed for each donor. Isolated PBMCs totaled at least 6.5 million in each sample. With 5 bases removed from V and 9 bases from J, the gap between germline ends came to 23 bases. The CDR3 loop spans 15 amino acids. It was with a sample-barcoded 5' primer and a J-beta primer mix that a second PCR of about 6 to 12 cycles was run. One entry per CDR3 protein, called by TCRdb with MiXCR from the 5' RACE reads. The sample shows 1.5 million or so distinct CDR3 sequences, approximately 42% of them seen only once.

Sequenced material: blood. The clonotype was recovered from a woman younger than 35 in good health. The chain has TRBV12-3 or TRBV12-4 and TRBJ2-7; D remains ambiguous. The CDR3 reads CASSLLGQTTSRQYF. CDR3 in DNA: TGTGCCAGCAGTCTTCTCGGGCAGACCACCTCCCGGCAGTACTTC.